The rows below give T cell receptor beta chains drawn from one sample of a study. TCRdb fed the 5' RACE reads into MiXCR, producing one record per CDR3 protein. This sample has approximately 37,000 distinct CDR3 sequences, with about 19% found just once. Sequences were obtained from naive CD4+ T cells sorted from a lymph node. The source of these receptors is a female donor with breast cancer. Both conserved end residues are trimmed from each CDR3. A D gene is named only where the DNA matches it firmly.

D gene	V gene	J gene	CDR3 protein
NA	TRBV6-5	TRBJ2-1	ASSYKGENNEQF
NA	TRBV20-1	TRBJ1-5	SAKVYSNQPQH
NA	TRBV7-9	TRBJ2-7	ASSLDPTSYEQY
NA	TRBV9	TRBJ2-7	ASSPGSSEPLVKQY
TRBD1	TRBV20-1	TRBJ2-2	SALQGHGELF
NA	TRBV28	TRBJ2-1	ASLAYNEQF
TRBD1	TRBV29-1	TRBJ1-1	SVASNRGTLTFRRGEAF
NA	TRBV20-1	TRBJ1-3	SARAGNTIY
NA	TRBV5-6	TRBJ2-4	ASSLAKNIQY
NA	TRBV21-1	TRBJ2-3	ASSKAGRGSETDTQY
TRBD2	TRBV20-1	TRBJ2-7	SAPRSGGSYEQY
NA	TRBV4-2	TRBJ2-1	ASSQDGNTYNEQF
NA	TRBV4-1	TRBJ1-4	ASSQPTGSANEKLF
TRBD1	TRBV7-2	TRBJ1-5	ASSSPGGRQPQH
NA	TRBV27	TRBJ1-2	ARGVRQNYGYT
NA	TRBV12-3/TRBV12-4	TRBJ2-2	ASTVRSGGGGELF
NA	TRBV9	TRBJ2-7	ASSPESSYEQY
NA	TRBV7-2	TRBJ1-2	ASSLRSGYT
NA	TRBV7-3	TRBJ1-2	ASSRGDKDWGYT
TRBD1	TRBV6-1	TRBJ1-2	ASRYRGRTHGYT
NA	TRBV4-2	TRBJ2-4	ASSQDGSNIQY
NA	TRBV6-1	TRBJ1-5	ASSDTSNQPQH
NA	TRBV6-1	TRBJ1-5	ASAVSNQPQH
NA	TRBV24-1	TRBJ2-1	ATSDLGHSNEQF
NA	TRBV6-5	TRBJ1-1	ASSNPHGGNTEAF
NA	TRBV20-1	TRBJ2-1	SASQGGEGNEQF
TRBD2	TRBV5-1	TRBJ2-1	ASSIIPGLGGNNEQF
NA	TRBV20-1	TRBJ2-3	SAFEGVSTDTQY
TRBD1	TRBV5-1	TRBJ1-6	ASSLEFTGGNSPLH
NA	TRBV20-1	TRBJ2-7	SATHLQPLSYEQY
NA	TRBV7-2	TRBJ1-2	ASSLASTGAVGGYT
NA	TRBV29-1	TRBJ1-1	SGGHPNTEAF
NA	TRBV7-2	TRBJ1-6	ASSSDLSPLH
NA	TRBV6-6	TRBJ2-2	ASSTADNTGELF
NA	TRBV6-2/TRBV6-3	TRBJ1-1	ASSYALGSARTRVEAF
TRBD1	TRBV7-2	TRBJ1-1	ASSQQGARDTEAF
TRBD1	TRBV7-2	TRBJ1-5	ASSFKGAGDQPQH
NA	TRBV7-6	TRBJ2-7	ASSNTPAEQY
NA	TRBV12-3/TRBV12-4	TRBJ2-5	ASSLPGTQETQY
NA	TRBV5-6	TRBJ2-3	ASSFKEWDTQY
NA	TRBV10-3	TRBJ2-7	ADSGDFRPIYEQY
NA	TRBV7-3	TRBJ2-1	ASSHGAGGEQF
NA	TRBV7-2	TRBJ1-5	ASSLAGAGQPQH
TRBD1	TRBV12-3/TRBV12-4	TRBJ1-2	ASNVQGVHYGYT
TRBD2	TRBV5-1	TRBJ2-1	ASSLSGSDNNEQF
TRBD1	TRBV3-1	TRBJ2-1	ASSQSGTANEQF
NA	TRBV5-1	TRBJ1-2	ASSPENYGYT
NA	TRBV6-2/TRBV6-3	TRBJ2-7	ASSRRTDGEQY
TRBD1	TRBV5-1	TRBJ2-5	ASSRGTGGEETQY
NA	TRBV28	TRBJ1-2	ASSLTGNGYT
NA	TRBV7-2	TRBJ2-7	ASSTSGYPYEQY
TRBD1	TRBV7-2	TRBJ1-1	ASSPTGDRVAF
TRBD1	TRBV9	TRBJ1-1	ASSPQGTANTEAF